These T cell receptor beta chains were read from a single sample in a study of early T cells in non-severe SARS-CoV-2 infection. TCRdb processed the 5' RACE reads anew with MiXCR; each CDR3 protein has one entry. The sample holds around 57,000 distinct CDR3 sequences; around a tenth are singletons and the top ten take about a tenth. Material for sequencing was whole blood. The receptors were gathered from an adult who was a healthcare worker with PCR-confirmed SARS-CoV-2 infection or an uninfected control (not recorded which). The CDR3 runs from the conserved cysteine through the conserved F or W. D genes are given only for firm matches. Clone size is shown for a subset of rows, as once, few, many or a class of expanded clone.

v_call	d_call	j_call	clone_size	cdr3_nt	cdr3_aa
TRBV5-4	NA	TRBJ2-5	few	TGTGCCAGCAGCTTGGGTGCTAGCGTGGATTCCGGGGAGACCCAGTACTTC	CASSLGASVDSGETQYF
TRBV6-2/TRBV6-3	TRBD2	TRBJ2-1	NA	TGTGCCAGCAGTTACTCTACTAGCGGGAGTAGATATGAGCAGTTCTTC	CASSYSTSGSRYEQFF
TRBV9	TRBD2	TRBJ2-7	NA	TGTGCCAGCAGCGTAGCGGGAGGGATATCCTACGAGCAGTACTTC	CASSVAGGISYEQYF
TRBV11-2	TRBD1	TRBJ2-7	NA	TGTGCCAGCAGCCGCCCGACAGGGGGGTACGAGCAGTACTTC	CASSRPTGGYEQYF
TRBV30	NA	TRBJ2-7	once	TGTGCCTCAATTCTGGGGCAGTACTTC	CASILGQYF
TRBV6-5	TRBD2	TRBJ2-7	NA	TGTGCCAGCAATTCCGGGACTAGCGGGAGTAAGAGGTACGAGCAGTACTTC	CASNSGTSGSKRYEQYF
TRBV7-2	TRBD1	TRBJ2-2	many	TGTGCCAGCAGCCGGACAGGGGAAGGCGGGGAGCTGTTTTTT	CASSRTGEGGELFF
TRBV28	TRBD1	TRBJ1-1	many	TGTGCCAGCAGTTTATCTCAGGGGGTCACTGAAGCTTTCTTT	CASSLSQGVTEAFF
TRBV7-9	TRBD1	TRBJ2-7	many	TGTGCCAGCAGCTCCCGGGACAGGGCATACGAGCAGTACTTC	CASSSRDRAYEQYF
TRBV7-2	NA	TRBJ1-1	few	TGTGCCAGCAGCTTAGGGCCCTTGGGGGCTGCTTTCTTT	CASSLGPLGAAFF
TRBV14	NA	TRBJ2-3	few	TGTGCCAGCAGCCTCCAGGCGCGCACAGATACGCAGTATTTT	CASSLQARTDTQYF
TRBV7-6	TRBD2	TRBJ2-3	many	TGTGCCAGCAGCTCTAGCGGGAGGAGCACAGATACGCAGTATTTT	CASSSSGRSTDTQYF
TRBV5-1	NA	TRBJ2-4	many	TGCGCCAGCAGCTTGGCCCAGGTCTCCGAGGGTAACATTCAGTACTTC	CASSLAQVSEGNIQYF
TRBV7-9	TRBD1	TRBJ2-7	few	TGTGCCAGCAGCTTGACAGGGGTAACCTACGAGCAGTACTTC	CASSLTGVTYEQYF
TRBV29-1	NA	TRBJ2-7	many	TGCAGCGTTGCCCCTGGGGCGGTTATCTACGAGCAGTACTTC	CSVAPGAVIYEQYF
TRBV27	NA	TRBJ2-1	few	TGTGCCAGCTTCCGCGGTAATCGGGACAATGAGCAGTTCTTC	CASFRGNRDNEQFF
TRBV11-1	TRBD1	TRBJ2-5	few	TGTGCCAGCAGCCGGGACAGGGAAGAGACCCAGTACTTC	CASSRDREETQYF
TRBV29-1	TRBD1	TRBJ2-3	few	TGCAGCGTTGGGGTGGACAGGCTGACAGATACGCAGTATTTT	CSVGVDRLTDTQYF
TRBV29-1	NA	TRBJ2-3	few	TGCAGCGTTGCGGAGGGTGTCGCAGATACGCAGTATTTT	CSVAEGVADTQYF
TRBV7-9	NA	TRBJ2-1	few	TGTGCCAGCAGCCCACGCAGGGAGTACAATGAGCAGTTCTTC	CASSPRREYNEQFF
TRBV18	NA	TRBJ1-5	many	TGTGCCAGCTCACCACTATCAGGGAATCAGCCCCAGCATTTT	CASSPLSGNQPQHF
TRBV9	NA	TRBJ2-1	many	TGTGCCAGCAGCGTAGGGTCGCCTCTAGCCGACTTTGAGCAGTTCTTC	CASSVGSPLADFEQFF
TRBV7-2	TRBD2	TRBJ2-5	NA	TGTGCCAGCAGCCCCATGGGGGGGAAAGAGACCCAGTACTTC	CASSPMGGKETQYF